The clone carrying this TCR beta chain appeared a few times. How the authors handled the data: Amplifying reference gene primers gave estimates of nucleated cell counts. Sequenced by immunoSEQ multiplex PCR; TCRdb stores in-frame clones only, minus some. V and J calls and clone size are given by that table; D and trimming were obtained from the DNA. This sample has some 250,000 clones, with 81% found just once. The data were taken from a study of blood T cell repertoires in COVID-19. Across the whole study: From T cells, B-cell-depleted T cells, or PBMCs came the material, which was cDNA or gDNA.

With 2 bases removed from V and 6 bases from J, the gap between germline ends came to 10 bases. Germline V CDR1 and CDR2: SEHNR, FQNEAQ (reference sequence). This CDR3 comprises 13 residues. Specimen: peripheral blood. This TCR was recovered from a woman older than 75 with COVID-19, enrolled during active disease. The chain is built from TRBV7-9 and TRBJ1-1, with D unclear. CDR3 nucleotide sequence: TGTGCCAGCAGCTTAAAGCCGTCTCCTGAAGCTTTCTTT. The encoded protein is CASSLKPSPEAFF. Looking up the rest from reference TRBV7-9 and TRBJ1-1 gives the full variable domain: DTGVSQNPRHKITKRGQNVTFRCDPISEHNRLYWYRQTLGQGPEFLTYFQNEAQLEKSRLLSDRFSAERPKGSFSTLEIQRTEQGDSAMYLCASSLKPSPEAFFGQGTRLTVV.